The clone carrying this TCR beta chain has a handful of counts. The investigators reverse transcribed all of the isolated RNA, so they sequenced expressed TCRB transcripts. The average output of naive, central memory and regulatory T cell samples was a few million reads. Generated by immunoSEQ multiplex PCR, the TCRdb table keeps only in-frame clones and is missing some. The profile shows some 250,000 clones, about 25% of them singletons. Trimming pared 0 bases from V and 10 bases from J, leaving 19 bases between. Germline CDR1 reads SGHRS; CDR2 reads YFSETQ. CDR3 length: 16 residues. The sample is drawn from a study of beta chain features in type 1 diabetes. Every single donor gave one heparinised blood draw, and these averaged approximately 110 mL. Based on CD45RO/CCR7/CD25/CD127/CD95/CD27, CD4+ regulatory, stem cell-like memory, naive and central memory cells were sorted.

The J gene is TRBJ2-2, the V gene TRBV5-1; D is uncertain. What was sequenced was central memory CD4+ T cells from blood. This TCR derives from a man aged 25-45 years in good health. Written as DNA, the CDR3 is TGCGCCAGCAGCTTGGGTGAGCTGACCTTCGTTGAGGAGCTGTTTTTT. Its protein is CASSLGELTFVEELFF.